This T cell receptor (beta chain) was recovered during a study of T cell responses to AZD1222 COVID-19 vaccine. Regarding this clone: Antigen specificity is unknown.

Germline V gene data show CDR1 as MDHEN and CDR2 as SYDVKM. The length of the CDR3 is 14 residues. Trimming pared 3 bases from V and 6 bases from J, leaving 11 bases between. Method: immunoSEQ multiplex PCR; TCRdb's copy keeps in-frame clones and lacks some. Found here are some 120,000 clones, around 88% of them singletons; the top ten hold 8% to 10%. Overall study findings and caveats: Among vaccine-associated CD4 TCRs, coverage spanned spike, with dominance at 160-218 and 743-854. Donors were chiefly white British, with a greater number of females, and clonal diversity was perhaps underestimated. No day 14 peak samples; only post-peak repertoires were characterized.

The TCR originated in an adult in good health. Material: peripheral blood, obtained on day 0 of AZD1222 vaccination. The chain carries TRBV28 and TRBJ1-4, with D tentatively TRBD1 (6 bases). CDR3 in amino acids: CASSFVQGHEKLFF. The CDR3, as DNA: TGTGCCAGCAGTTTCGTACAGGGCCATGAAAAACTGTTTTTT.